This is a list of T cell receptor beta chains from one sample in a study of T cell changes during pregnancy in multiple sclerosis. Measured with immunoSEQ multiplex PCR; TCRdb has only the in-frame clones, and not every one. The table shows approximately 94,000 clones, with about nine tenths occurring only once. The sequenced sample was peripheral blood, obtained after pregnancy. Source of these receptors: a female donor with multiple sclerosis, enrolled in a pregnancy study. The CDR3 runs from the conserved cysteine through the conserved F or W. The order of the fields is V gene, D gene, clone size, J gene, CDR3 DNA, CDR3 protein. D genes are given only for firm matches. Clone size is not always given. Where it is, it says once, few, many or a class for expanded clones.

TRBV7-9	NA	NA	TRBJ2-2	TGTGCCAGCAGCTTAGACGGGGCGAACACCGGGGAGCTGTTTTTT	CASSLDGANTGELFF
TRBV9	TRBD2	NA	TRBJ2-7	TGTGCCAGCAGCCCTAACCCCGCTAGCGGGTTCTCCTACGAGCAGTACTTC	CASSPNPASGFSYEQYF
TRBV7-2	NA	NA	TRBJ2-1	TGTGCCAGCAGTCAAGCGGAGAGAGAGCAGTTCTTC	CASSQAEREQFF
TRBV15	NA	NA	TRBJ1-2	TGTGCCACCAGCAGCGAGGACTTGGTGGGCTACACCTTC	CATSSEDLVGYTF
TRBV6-1	NA	NA	TRBJ2-2	TGTGCCAGCAGTGCAGGGGTTGGGACCGGGGAGCTGTTTTTT	CASSAGVGTGELFF
TRBV30	TRBD2	NA	TRBJ2-7	TGTGCCTGGAGTGTAGGCGGGGGGAGTGAGCAGTACTTC	CAWSVGGGSEQYF
TRBV6-6	NA	NA	TRBJ2-7	TGTGCCAGCAGTGTTGCAGGGTTGGCCTACGAGCAGTACTTC	CASSVAGLAYEQYF
TRBV5-4	TRBD2	NA	TRBJ2-1	TGTGCCAGCAGCTTGGGTAGCGGGGGGGCCGGTCGAAATGAGCAGTTCTTC	CASSLGSGGAGRNEQFF
TRBV28	NA	NA	TRBJ2-7	TGTGCCAGCAGCCCGGGAGCCTACGAGCAGTACTTC	CASSPGAYEQYF
TRBV7-2	NA	NA	TRBJ2-7	TGTGCCAGCAGCTTAGGTCACCCAGGGGTTAAGGCTTACGAGCAGTACTTC	CASSLGHPGVKAYEQYF
TRBV9	NA	NA	TRBJ2-7	TGTGCCAGCAGCGTAGATCTCGGGGACTACGAGCAGTACTTC	CASSVDLGDYEQYF
TRBV6-5	NA	once	TRBJ1-3	TGTGCCAGCAGTTACTCTACAGGGACTGGAAACACCATATATTTT	CASSYSTGTGNTIYF
TRBV7-2	NA	NA	TRBJ1-1	TGTGCCAGCAGCTTAGACAGGGTCGGGAAGGAAGCTTTCTTT	CASSLDRVGKEAFF
TRBV9	TRBD2	NA	TRBJ2-1	TGTGCCAGCAGCGCCCAGCGGGGTGGGGCCTACAATGAGCAGTTCTTC	CASSAQRGGAYNEQFF
TRBV29-1	NA	NA	TRBJ1-2	TGCAGCGTTGAAGTGCGGGGGGCCTATGGCTACACCTTC	CSVEVRGAYGYTF
TRBV9	NA	NA	TRBJ2-1	TGTGCCAGCAGCGTAGTCCACTATGAGCAGTTCTTC	CASSVVHYEQFF
TRBV19	TRBD1	NA	TRBJ2-1	TGTGCCAGTAGTAACCACCAACGACAGGGGAATGAGCAGTTCTTC	CASSNHQRQGNEQFF
TRBV18	TRBD1	NA	TRBJ1-2	TGTGCCAGCTCACCAAACCGACAGGGGCCCAACTATGGCTACACCTTC	CASSPNRQGPNYGYTF
TRBV7-9	NA	once	TRBJ1-4	TGTGCCAGCAGCAACCGGGTCCCCGGGGTGTCTAATGAAAAACTGTTTTTT	CASSNRVPGVSNEKLFF
TRBV11-2	NA	once	TRBJ1-3	TGTGCCAGCAGCTTAGGAGGTGTGGCTGGAAACACCATATATTTT	CASSLGGVAGNTIYF
TRBV27	TRBD2	NA	TRBJ2-5	TGTGCCAGCAGTTTATCGTCGGGACTAGCGGGATTAGAGACCCAGTACTTC	CASSLSSGLAGLETQYF
TRBV7-8	NA	once	TRBJ2-2	TGTGCCAGCAGCTTAGCGTACAGCACCGGGGAGCTGTTTTTT	CASSLAYSTGELFF
TRBV6-1	NA	once	TRBJ2-7	TGTGCCAGCAGTCCGTTTTCCTACGAGCAGTACTTC	CASSPFSYEQYF
TRBV5-1	TRBD2	NA	TRBJ2-5	TGCGCCAGCAGCACCGGGACTAGCGGGATTGGAGGAATAAGGGAGACCCAGTACTTC	CASSTGTSGIGGIRETQYF
TRBV11-3	TRBD2	NA	TRBJ2-2	TGTGCCAGCAGCCCCCGACTAGCCCCCGGGGAGCTGTTTTTT	CASSPRLAPGELFF
TRBV2	NA	NA	TRBJ1-6	TGTGCCAGCAGTAACAGGGACTCCTATAATTCACCCCTCCACTTT	CASSNRDSYNSPLHF
TRBV6-1	NA	NA	TRBJ2-5	TGTGCCAGCAGTGTGGGTCAGGGGGGAGAGACCCAGTACTTC	CASSVGQGGETQYF
TRBV5-1	TRBD2	NA	TRBJ2-1	TGCGCCAGCAGAGGTAGCGGGAGATATGGAAATGAGCAGTTCTTC	CASRGSGRYGNEQFF
TRBV6-5	NA	NA	TRBJ1-5	TGTGCCAGCAGAGACAGTCGGCGGTTCTCGGGGCCCCAGCATTTT	CASRDSRRFSGPQHF
TRBV21-1	NA	NA	TRBJ1-2	NA	CASSKVGQGANYGYTF
TRBV27	TRBD1	NA	TRBJ2-3	TGTGCCAGCAGCCCAGGACAGGGTAATGTGCATACGCAGTATTTT	CASSPGQGNVHTQYF
TRBV6-1	NA	NA	TRBJ2-7	TGTGCCTATGCTAGGGGAGGAGGGTACGAGCAGTACTTC	CAYARGGGYEQYF
TRBV7-9	NA	NA	TRBJ1-1	TGTGCCAGCAGCCCCCCGGGACAAAAGAACACTGAAGCTTTCTTT	CASSPPGQKNTEAFF
TRBV19	TRBD2	NA	TRBJ2-1	TGTGCCAGTAGTATGACTAGCGGATCCTACAATGAGCAGTTCTTC	CASSMTSGSYNEQFF
TRBV18	NA	NA	TRBJ2-2	TGTGCCAGCTCACCAGAGACAGCCACCGGGGAGCTGTTTTTT	CASSPETATGELFF
TRBV7-3	TRBD2	NA	TRBJ2-3	TGTGCCAGCAGCCCCGGGACTAGCGGAGATACGCAGTATTTT	CASSPGTSGDTQYF
TRBV5-1	NA	NA	TRBJ1-2	TGCGCCAGCAGCCCGGACAGCTATAACTATGGCTACACCTTC	CASSPDSYNYGYTF
TRBV7-2	NA	NA	TRBJ2-1	TGTGCCAGCAGCTTCGTTGGCGGAATGAGCTCCTACAATGAGCAGTTCTTC	CASSFVGGMSSYNEQFF
TRBV19	TRBD1	NA	TRBJ1-1	TGTGCCAGTAGTACAGACAGGGCGAACACTGAAGCTTTCTTT	CASSTDRANTEAFF
TRBV28	NA	NA	TRBJ2-4	TGTGCCAGCAGTTTCAGGAAAAACATTCAGTACTTC	CASSFRKNIQYF